This T cell receptor beta chain was identified in a study of Ad26.COV2.S vaccination and SARS-CoV-2 variants. Method: immunoSEQ multiplex PCR; TCRdb's copy keeps in-frame clones and lacks some. This sample has hundreds of thousands of clones; 75% to 90% occur once, and the top ten carry 2.5%. Treatment of the sample: roughly 19 received Ad26.COV2.S at low or high dose, single or two shots; five or six received placebo; per-sample allocation not given. Day 63 after the first vaccine or placebo injection was the time point for sampling. An adult donor aged 18-55 years was enrolled in Boston. Trimming removed 0 bases from V and 10 bases from J, with 13 bases in between. There are 15 residues in the CDR3. Germline V gives CDR1 ENHRY, CDR2 SYGVKD.

This clonotype was sampled from a person between 18 and 59 years old who received the Ad26.COV2.S COVID-19 vaccine or a placebo. The chain links TRBV10-3 to TRBJ1-6; D is undetermined. The sample here was peripheral blood, taken in a trial of Ad26.COV2.S vaccine versus placebo. The CDR3: CAISESELLGSPLHF. The CDR3 coding sequence is TGTGCCATCAGTGAGTCTGAGTTATTAGGATCACCCCTCCACTTT.